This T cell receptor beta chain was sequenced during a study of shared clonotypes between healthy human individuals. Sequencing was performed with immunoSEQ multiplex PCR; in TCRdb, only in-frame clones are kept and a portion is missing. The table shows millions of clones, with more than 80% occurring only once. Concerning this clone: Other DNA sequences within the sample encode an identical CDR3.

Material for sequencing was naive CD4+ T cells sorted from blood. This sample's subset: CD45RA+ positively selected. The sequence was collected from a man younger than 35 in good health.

The CDR3 region has the DNA TGTGCCAGCAGTCTTGGTAATGAAAAACTGTTTTTT. Residues: CASSLGNEKLFF. This chain uses TRBV28 with TRBJ1-4; D is uncertain. CDR1 and CDR2 (germline): MDHEN, SYDVKM. The CDR3 is made up of 12 amino acids. Trimming took off 5 bases at V and 4 bases at J, with 5 bases between the two ends.